The text below deals with one T cell receptor beta chain. This sample is part of a study of blood T cell repertoires in COVID-19. The CDR3 loop spans 15 amino acids. The junction had 11 bases not matched to a gene; V was cut back by 5 bases and J by 5 bases. Per germline, CDR1 LGHDT and CDR2 YNNKEL (reference sequence). Here immunoSEQ multiplex PCR was the method, and the copy in TCRdb shows in-frame clones only, minus some. The profile covers approximately 190,000 clones, with roughly four fifths appearing a single time and 5% to 6.5% taken by the ten largest. The receptor was derived from a woman aged 70-85 years with active or convalescent COVID-19. The chain employs TRBV3-1 (or the pseudogene TRBV3-2) and TRBJ2-5; 7 bases are shared with TRBD1. Sequences were obtained from peripheral blood. This chain's CDR3 is CASSFRGGGHETQYF. CDR3 nucleotide sequence: TGTGCCAGCAGCTTTCGAGGGGGCGGGCACGAGACCCAGTACTTC.